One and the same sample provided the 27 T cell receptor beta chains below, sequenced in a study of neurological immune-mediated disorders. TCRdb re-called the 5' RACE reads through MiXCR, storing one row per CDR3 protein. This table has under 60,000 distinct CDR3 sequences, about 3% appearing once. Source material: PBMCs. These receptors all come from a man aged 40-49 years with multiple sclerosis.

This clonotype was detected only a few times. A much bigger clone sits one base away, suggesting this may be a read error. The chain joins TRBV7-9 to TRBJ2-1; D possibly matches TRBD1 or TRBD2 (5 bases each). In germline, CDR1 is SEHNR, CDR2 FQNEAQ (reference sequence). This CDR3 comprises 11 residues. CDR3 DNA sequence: TGTGCCAGCAGATTAGAGGGGGAGCAGTTCTTC. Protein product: CASRLEGEQFF.

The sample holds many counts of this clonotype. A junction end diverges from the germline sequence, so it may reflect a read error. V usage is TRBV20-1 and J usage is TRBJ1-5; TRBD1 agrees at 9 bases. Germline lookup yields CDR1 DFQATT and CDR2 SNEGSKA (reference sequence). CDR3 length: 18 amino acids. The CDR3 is CSARDQGTGTYSNQPQNF. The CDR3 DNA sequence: TGCAGTGCTAGAGATCAGGGGACAGGGACTTATAGCAATCAGCCCCAGAATTTT.

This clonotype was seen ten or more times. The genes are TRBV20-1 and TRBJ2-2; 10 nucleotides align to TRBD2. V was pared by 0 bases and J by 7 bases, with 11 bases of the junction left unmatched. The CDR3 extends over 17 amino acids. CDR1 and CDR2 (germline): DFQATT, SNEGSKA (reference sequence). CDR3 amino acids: CSARDLQRGGESGELFF. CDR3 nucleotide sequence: TGCAGTGCTAGAGATCTGCAGCGGGGGGGCGAGAGCGGGGAGCTGTTTTTT.

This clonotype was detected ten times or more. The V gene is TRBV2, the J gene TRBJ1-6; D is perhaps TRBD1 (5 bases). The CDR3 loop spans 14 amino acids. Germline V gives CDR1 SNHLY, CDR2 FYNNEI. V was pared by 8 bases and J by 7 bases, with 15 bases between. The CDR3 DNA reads TGTGCCAGCCGTAGGGACGTAGTCAATTCACCCCTCCACTTT. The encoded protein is CASRRDVVNSPLHF.

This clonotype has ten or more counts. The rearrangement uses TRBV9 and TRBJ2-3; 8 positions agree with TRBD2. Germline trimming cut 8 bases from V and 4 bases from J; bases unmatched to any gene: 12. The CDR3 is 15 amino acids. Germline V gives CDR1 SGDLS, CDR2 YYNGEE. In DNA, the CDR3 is TGTGCCAGTTCTCCGGGACTAGATTCCGCAGATACGCAGTATTTT. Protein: CASSPGLDSADTQYF.

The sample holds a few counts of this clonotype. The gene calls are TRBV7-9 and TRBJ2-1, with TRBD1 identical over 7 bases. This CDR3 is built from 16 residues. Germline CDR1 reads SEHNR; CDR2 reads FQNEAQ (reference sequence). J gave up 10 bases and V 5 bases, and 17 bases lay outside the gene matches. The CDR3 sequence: CASSTRQGRIHLEQFF. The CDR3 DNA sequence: TGTGCCAGCAGCACCCGACAGGGCCGGATTCATCTGGAGCAGTTCTTC.

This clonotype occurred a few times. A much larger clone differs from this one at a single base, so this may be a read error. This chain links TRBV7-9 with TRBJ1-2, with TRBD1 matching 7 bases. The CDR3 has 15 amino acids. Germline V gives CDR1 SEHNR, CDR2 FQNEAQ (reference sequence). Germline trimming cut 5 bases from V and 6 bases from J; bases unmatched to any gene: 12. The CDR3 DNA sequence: TGTGCCAGCAGCACGCAGGGACAGAAGACGGATGGCTACACCTTC. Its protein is CASSTQGQKTDGYTF.

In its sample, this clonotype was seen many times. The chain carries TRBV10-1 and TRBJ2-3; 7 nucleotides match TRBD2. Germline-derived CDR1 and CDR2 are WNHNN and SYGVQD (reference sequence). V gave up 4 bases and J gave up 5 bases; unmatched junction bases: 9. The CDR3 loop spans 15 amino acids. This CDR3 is CASSGSGPSGDTQYF. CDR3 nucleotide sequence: TGCGCCAGCAGTGGTTCGGGGCCTAGCGGAGATACGCAGTATTTT.

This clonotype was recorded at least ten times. The DNA for the CDR3 is TGTGCCAGCAGCCAAGATGGCACAGGGGCTGGAGAGACCCAGTACTTC. This sequence encodes CASSQDGTGAGETQYF. The chain carries TRBV4-2 and TRBJ2-5, with TRBD1 identical over 7 bases. CDR1 LGHNA and CDR2 YNFKEQ come from the germline V gene. Trimming at V came to 0 bases and at J to 4 bases, leaving 8 bases not matched to a gene. This CDR3 is built from 16 residues.

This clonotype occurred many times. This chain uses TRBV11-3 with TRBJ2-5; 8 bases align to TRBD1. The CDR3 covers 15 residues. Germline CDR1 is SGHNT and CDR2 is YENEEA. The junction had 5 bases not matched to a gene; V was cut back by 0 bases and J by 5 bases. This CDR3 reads CASSLESGGSETQYF. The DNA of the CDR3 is TGTGCCAGCAGCTTAGAGTCAGGGGGCTCGGAGACCCAGTACTTC.

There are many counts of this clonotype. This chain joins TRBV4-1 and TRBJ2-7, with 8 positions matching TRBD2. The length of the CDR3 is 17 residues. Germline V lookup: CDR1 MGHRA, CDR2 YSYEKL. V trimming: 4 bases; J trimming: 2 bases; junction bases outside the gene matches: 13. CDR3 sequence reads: CASSPGGSGGTPYEQYF. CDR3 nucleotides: TGCGCCAGCAGCCCGGGGGGCAGCGGGGGCACGCCCTACGAGCAGTACTTC.

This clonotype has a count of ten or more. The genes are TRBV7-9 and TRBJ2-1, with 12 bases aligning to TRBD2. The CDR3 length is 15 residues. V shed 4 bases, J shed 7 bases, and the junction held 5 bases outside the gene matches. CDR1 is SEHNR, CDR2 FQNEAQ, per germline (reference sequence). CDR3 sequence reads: CASSSSGGALNEQFF. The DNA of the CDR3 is TGTGCCAGCAGCTCTAGCGGGGGGGCCCTTAATGAGCAGTTCTTC.

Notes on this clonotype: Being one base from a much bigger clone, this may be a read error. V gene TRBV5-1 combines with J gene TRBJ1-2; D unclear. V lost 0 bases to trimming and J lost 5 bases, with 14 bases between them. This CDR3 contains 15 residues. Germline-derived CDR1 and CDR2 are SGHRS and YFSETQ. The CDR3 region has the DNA TGCGCCAGCAGCTTGGAAGTGGATAAGATATATGGCTACACCTTC. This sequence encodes CASSLEVDKIYGYTF.

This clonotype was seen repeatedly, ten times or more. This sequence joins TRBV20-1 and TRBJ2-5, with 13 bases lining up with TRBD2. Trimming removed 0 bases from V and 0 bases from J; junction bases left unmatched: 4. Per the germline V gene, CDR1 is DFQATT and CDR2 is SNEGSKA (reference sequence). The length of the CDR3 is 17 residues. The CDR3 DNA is TGCAGTGCTAGAGATTTCGGGACTAGCGGGGACCAAGAGACCCAGTACTTC. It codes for CSARDFGTSGDQETQYF.

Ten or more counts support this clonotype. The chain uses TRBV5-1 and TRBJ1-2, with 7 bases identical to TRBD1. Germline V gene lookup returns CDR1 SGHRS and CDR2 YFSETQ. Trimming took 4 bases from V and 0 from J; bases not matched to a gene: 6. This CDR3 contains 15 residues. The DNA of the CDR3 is TGCGCCAGCAGCCCGGGGACAGAAACTAACTATGGCTACACCTTC. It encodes CASSPGTETNYGYTF.

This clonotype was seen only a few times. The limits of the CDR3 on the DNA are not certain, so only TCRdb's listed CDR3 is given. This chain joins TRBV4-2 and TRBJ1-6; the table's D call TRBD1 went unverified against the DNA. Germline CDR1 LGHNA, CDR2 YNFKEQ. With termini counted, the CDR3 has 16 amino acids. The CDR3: CASSQDWGGGNSPLNF.

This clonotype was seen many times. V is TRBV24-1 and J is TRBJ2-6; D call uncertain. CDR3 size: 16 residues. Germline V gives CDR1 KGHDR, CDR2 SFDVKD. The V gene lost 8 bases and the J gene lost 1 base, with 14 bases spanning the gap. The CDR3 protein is CATTKIQISGANVLTF. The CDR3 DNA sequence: TGTGCCACCACTAAGATACAGATTTCTGGGGCCAACGTCCTGACTTTC.

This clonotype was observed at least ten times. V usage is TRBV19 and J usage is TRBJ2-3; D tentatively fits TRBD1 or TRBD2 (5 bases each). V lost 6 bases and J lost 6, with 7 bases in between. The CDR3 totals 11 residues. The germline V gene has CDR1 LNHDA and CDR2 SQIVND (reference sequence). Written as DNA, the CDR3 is TGTGCCAGTAGATGGGGGGATACGCAGTATTTT. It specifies CASRWGDTQYF. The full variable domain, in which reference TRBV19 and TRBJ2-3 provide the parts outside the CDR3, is DGGITQSPKYLFRKEGQNVTLSCEQNLNHDAMYWYRQDPGQGLRLIYYSQIVNDFQKGDIAEGYSVSREKKESFPLTVTSAQKNPTAFYLCASRWGDTQYFGPGTRLTVL.

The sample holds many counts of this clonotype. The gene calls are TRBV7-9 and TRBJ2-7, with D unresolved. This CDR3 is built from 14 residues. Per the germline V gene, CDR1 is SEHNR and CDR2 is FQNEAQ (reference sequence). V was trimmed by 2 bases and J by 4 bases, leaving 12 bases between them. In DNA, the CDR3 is TGTGCCAGCAGCTTACCTGAACGGACGTACGAGCAGTACTTC. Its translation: CASSLPERTYEQYF.

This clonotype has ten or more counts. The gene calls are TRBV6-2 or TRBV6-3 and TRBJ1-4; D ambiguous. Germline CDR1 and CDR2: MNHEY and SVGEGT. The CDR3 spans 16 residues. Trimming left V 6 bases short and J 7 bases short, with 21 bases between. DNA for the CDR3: TGTGCCAGCAGCCACGGATCGGGGTCGGGGAGTGAAAAACTGTTTTTT. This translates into CASSHGSGSGSEKLFF.

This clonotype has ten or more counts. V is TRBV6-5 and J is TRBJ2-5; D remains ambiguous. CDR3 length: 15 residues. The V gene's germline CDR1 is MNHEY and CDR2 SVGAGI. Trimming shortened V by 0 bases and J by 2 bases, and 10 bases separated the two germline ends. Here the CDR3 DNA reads TGTGCCAGCAGTTACTCGAGATTTATTCAAGAGACCCAGTACTTC. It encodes CASSYSRFIQETQYF.

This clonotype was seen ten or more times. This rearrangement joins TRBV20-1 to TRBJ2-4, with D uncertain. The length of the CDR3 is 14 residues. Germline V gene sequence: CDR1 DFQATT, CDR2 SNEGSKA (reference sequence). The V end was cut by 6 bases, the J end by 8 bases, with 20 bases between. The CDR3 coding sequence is TGCAGTGCAACTTACGACTCCAATCCGGACATTCAGTACTTC. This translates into CSATYDSNPDIQYF.

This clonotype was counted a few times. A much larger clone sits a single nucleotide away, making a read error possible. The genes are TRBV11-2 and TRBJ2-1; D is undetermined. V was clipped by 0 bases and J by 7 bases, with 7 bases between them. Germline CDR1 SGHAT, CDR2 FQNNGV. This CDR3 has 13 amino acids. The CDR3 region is CASSLDILNEQFF. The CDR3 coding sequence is TGTGCCAGCAGCTTAGATATATTAAATGAGCAGTTCTTC.

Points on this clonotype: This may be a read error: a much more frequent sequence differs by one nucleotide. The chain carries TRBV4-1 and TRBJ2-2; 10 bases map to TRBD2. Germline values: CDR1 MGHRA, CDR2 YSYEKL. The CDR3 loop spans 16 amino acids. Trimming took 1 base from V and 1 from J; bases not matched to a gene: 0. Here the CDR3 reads CASSQVAGGNTGELFF. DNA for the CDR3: TGCGCCAGCAGCCAAGTAGCGGGGGGGAACACCGGGGAGCTGTTTTTT.

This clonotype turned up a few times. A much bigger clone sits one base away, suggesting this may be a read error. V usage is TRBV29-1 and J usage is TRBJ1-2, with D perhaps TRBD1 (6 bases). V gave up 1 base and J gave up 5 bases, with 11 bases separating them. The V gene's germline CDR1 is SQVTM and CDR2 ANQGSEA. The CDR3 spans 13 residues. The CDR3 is CSVEGERGYGYTF. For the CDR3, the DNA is TGCAGCGTTGAAGGGGAAAGGGGGTATGGCTACACCTTC.

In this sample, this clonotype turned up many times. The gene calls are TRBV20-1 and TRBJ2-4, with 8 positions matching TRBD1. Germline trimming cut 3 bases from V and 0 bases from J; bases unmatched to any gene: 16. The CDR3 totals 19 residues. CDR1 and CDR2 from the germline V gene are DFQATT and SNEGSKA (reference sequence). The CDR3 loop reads CSARAPQGASGLAKNIQYF. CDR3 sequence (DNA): TGCAGTGCTAGGGCCCCTCAGGGGGCGAGCGGCTTAGCCAAAAACATTCAGTACTTC.

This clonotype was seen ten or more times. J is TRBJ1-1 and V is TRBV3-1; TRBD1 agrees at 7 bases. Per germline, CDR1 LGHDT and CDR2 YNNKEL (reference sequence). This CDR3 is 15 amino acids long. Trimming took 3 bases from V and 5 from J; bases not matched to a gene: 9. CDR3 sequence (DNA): TGTGCCAGCAGCCATAGACAGGGAGGGCGGACTGAAGCTTTCTTT. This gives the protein CASSHRQGGRTEAFF. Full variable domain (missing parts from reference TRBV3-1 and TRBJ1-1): DTAVSQTPKYLVTQMGNDKSIKCEQNLGHDTMYWYKQDSKKFLKIMFSYNNKELIINETVPNRFSPKSPDKAHLNLHINSLELGDSAVYFCASSHRQGGRTEAFFGQGTRLTVV.